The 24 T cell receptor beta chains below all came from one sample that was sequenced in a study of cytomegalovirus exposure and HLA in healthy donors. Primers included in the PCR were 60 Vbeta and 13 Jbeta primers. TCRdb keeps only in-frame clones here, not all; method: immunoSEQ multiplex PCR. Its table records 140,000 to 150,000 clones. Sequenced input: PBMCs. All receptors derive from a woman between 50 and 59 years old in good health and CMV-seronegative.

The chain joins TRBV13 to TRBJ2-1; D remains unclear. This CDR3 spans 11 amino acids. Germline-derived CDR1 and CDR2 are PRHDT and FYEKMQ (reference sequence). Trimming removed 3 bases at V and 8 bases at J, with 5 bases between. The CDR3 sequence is CASSFTDEQFF. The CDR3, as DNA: TGTGCCAGCAGCTTTACTGATGAGCAGTTCTTC.

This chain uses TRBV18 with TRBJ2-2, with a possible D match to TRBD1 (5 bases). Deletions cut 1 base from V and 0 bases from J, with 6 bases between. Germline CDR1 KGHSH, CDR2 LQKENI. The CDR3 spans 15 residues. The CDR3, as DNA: TGTGCCAGCTCACCACAGGGGTCGAACACCGGGGAGCTGTTTTTT. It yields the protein CASSPQGSNTGELFF.

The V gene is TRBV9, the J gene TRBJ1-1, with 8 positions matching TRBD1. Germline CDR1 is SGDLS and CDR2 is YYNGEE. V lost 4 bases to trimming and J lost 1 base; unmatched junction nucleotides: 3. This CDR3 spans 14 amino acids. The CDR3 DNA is TGTGCCAGCAGCTTTGGGACAGGGAACACTGAAGCTTTCTTT. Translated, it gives CASSFGTGNTEAFF.

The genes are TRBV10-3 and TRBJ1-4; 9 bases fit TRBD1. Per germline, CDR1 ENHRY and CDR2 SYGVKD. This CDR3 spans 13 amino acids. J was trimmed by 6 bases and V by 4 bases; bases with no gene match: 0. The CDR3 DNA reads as TGTGCCATCAGTGGGGACAGGGATGAAAAACTGTTTTTT. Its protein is CAISGDRDEKLFF.

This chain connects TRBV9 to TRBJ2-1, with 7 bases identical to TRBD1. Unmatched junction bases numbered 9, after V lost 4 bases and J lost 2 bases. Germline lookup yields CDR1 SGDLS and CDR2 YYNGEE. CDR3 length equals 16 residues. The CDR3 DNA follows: TGTGCCAGCAGCCCCCGTGGCAGGGGGACCTACAATGAGCAGTTCTTC. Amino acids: CASSPRGRGTYNEQFF.

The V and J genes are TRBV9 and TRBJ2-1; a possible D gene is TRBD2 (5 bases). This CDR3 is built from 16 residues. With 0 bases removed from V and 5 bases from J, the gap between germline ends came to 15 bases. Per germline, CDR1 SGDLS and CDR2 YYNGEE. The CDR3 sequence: CASSVEPTGSHNEQFF. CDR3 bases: TGTGCCAGCAGCGTAGAACCCACGGGATCTCACAATGAGCAGTTCTTC.

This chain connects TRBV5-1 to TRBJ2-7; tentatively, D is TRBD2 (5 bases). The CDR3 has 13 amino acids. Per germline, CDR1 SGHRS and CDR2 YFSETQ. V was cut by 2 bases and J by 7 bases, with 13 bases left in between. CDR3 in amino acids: CASSLERSGEQYF. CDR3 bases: TGCGCCAGCAGCTTAGAACGTTCGGGGGAGCAGTACTTC. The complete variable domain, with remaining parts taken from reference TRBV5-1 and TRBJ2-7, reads KAGVTQTPRYLIKTRGQQVTLSCSPISGHRSVSWYQQTPGQGLQFLFEYFSETQRNKGNFPGRFSGRQFSNSRSEMNVSTLELGDSALYLCASSLERSGEQYFGPGTRLTVT.

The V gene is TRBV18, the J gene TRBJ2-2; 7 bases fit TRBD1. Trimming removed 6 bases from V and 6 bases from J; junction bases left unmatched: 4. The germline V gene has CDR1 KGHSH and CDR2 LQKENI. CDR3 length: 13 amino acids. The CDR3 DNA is TGTGCCAGCTCCTTCGGACAGGCCGGGGAGCTGTTTTTT. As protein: CASSFGQAGELFF.

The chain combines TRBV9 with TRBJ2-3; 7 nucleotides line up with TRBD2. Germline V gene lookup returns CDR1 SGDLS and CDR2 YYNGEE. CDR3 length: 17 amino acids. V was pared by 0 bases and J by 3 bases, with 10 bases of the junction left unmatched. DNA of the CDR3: TGTGCCAGCAGCGTAGCTACGGGGGGAATGGCGACAGATACGCAGTATTTT. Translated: CASSVATGGMATDTQYF.

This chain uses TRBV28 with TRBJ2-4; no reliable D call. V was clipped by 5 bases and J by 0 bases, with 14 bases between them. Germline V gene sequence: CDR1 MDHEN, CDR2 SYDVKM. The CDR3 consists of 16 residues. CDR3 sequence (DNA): TGTGCCAGCAGTCCCCGAGCTGTAGTAGCCAAAAACATTCAGTACTTC. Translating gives CASSPRAVVAKNIQYF.

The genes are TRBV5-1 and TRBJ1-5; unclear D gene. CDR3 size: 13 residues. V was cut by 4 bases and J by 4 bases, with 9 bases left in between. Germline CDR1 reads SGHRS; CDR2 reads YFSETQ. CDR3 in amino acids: CASSAGANQPQHF. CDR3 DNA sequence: TGCGCCAGCAGCGCGGGAGCGAATCAGCCCCAGCATTTT.

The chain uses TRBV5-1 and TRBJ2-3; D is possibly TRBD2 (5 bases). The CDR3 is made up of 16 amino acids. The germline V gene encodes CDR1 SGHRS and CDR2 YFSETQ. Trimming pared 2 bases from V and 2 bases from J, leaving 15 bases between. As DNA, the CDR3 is TGCGCCAGCAGCTTTAGACTAAGCGGTACCACAGATACGCAGTATTTT. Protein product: CASSFRLSGTTDTQYF.

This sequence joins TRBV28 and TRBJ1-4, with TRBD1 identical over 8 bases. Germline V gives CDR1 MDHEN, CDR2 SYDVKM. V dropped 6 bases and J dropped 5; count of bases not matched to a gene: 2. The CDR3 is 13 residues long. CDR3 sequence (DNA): TGTGCCAGCAGGGACAGGGCAAATGAAAAACTGTTTTTT. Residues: CASRDRANEKLFF.

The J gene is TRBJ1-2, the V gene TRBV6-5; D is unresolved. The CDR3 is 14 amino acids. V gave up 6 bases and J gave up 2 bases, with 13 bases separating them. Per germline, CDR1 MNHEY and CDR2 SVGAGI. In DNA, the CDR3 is TGTGCCAGCAGAGGGCAAAGAGGGAACTATGGCTACACCTTC. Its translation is CASRGQRGNYGYTF.

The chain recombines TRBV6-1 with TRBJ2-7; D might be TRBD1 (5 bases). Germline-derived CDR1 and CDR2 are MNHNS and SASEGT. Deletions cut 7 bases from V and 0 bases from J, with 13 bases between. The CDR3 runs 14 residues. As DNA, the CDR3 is TGTGCCAGCAAAGACAGATCCATCTCCTACGAGCAGTACTTC. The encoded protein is CASKDRSISYEQYF.

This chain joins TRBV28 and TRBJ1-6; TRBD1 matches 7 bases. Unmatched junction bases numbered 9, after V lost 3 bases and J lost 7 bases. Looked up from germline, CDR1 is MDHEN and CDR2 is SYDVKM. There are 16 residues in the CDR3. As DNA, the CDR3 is TGTGCCAGCAGTTTGGGGACAGCCGGAGGCAATTCACCCCTCCACTTT. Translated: CASSLGTAGGNSPLHF.

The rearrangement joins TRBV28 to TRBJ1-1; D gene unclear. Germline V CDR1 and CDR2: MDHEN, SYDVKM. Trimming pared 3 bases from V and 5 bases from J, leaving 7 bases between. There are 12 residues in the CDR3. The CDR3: CASSLRVTEAFF. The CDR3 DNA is TGTGCCAGCAGTTTGAGGGTTACTGAAGCTTTCTTT.

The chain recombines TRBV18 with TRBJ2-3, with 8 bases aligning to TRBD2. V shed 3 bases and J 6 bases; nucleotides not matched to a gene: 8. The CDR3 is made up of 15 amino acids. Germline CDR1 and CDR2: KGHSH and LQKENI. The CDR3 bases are TGTGCCAGCTCACCGTCCGGGGGGGCCGGCGATACGCAGTATTTT. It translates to CASSPSGGAGDTQYF. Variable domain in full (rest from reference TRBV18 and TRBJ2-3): NAGVMQNPRHLVRRRGQEARLRCSPMKGHSHVYWYRQLPEEGLKFMVYLQKENIIDESGMPKERFSAEFPKEGPSILRIQQVVRGDSAAYFCASSPSGGAGDTQYFGPGTRLTVL.

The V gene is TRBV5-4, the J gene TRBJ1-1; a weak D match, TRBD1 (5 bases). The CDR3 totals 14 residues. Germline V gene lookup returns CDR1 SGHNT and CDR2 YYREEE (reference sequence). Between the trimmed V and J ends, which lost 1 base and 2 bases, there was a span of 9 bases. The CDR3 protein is CASSLMTANTEAFF. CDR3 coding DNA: TGTGCCAGCAGCTTGATGACAGCCAACACTGAAGCTTTCTTT.

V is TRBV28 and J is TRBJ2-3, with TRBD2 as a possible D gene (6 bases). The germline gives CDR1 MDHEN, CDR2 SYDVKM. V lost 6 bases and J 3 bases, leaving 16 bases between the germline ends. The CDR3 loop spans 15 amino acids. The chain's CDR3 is CASSRPRRGTDTQYF. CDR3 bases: TGTGCCAGCAGCCGTCCCCGTCGGGGGACAGATACGCAGTATTTT.

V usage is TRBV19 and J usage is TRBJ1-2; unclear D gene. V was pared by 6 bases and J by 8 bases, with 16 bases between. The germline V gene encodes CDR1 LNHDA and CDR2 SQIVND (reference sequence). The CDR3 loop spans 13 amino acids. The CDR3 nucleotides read TGTGCCAGTAGGTCCACAGTTCCGGGAGGCTACACCTTC. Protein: CASRSTVPGGYTF.

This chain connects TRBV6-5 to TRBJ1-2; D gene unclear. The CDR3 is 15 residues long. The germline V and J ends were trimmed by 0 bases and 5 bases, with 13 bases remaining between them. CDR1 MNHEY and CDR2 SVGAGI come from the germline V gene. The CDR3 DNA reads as TGTGCCAGCAGTTACTCGAGAGCTGCGGTGTATGGCTACACCTTC. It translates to CASSYSRAAVYGYTF.

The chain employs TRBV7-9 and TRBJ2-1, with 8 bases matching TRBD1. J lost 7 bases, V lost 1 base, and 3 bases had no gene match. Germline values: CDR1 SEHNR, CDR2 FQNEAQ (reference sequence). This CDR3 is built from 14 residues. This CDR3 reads CASSLEQGANEQFF. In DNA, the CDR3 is TGTGCCAGCAGCTTAGAGCAGGGGGCAAATGAGCAGTTCTTC.

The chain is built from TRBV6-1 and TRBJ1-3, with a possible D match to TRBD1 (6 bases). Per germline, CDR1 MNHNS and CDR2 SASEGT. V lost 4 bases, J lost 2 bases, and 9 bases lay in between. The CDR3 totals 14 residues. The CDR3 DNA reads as TGTGCCAGCAGTGTACAGGGTACTGGAAACACCATATATTTT. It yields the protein CASSVQGTGNTIYF.